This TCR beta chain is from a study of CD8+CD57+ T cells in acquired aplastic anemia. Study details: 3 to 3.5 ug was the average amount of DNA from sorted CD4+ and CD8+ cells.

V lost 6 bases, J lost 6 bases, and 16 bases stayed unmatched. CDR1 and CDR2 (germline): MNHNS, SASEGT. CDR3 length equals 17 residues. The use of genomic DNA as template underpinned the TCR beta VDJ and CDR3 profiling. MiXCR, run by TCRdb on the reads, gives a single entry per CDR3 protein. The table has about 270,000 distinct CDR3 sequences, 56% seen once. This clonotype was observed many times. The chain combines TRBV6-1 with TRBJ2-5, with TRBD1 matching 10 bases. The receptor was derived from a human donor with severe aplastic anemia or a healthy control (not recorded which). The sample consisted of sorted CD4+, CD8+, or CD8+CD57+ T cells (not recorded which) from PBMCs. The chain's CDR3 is CASSLPVGDRGSKTQYF. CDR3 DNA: TGTGCCAGCAGCCTACCCGTCGGGGACAGGGGATCGAAGACCCAGTACTTC.